These 18 T cell receptor beta chains originate from one sample sequenced in a study of CD4 T cells in relation to SARS-CoV-2 and coronaviruses. Only in-frame clones appear in the TCRdb table, and some are missing; sequencing was by immunoSEQ multiplex PCR. Among about 24,000 clones listed, around 79% were seen once. CD4+ T cells from unexposed donors were obtained before the COVID-19 pandemic (2011-2018). CD4+ T cells were isolated from the cells after about nine days of culture. These receptors' antigens are unknown. Sample: CD4+ T cells from PBMCs, cultured in vitro. The source is a human donor in good health.

This clone showed up just a few times. V usage is TRBV7-9 and J usage is TRBJ2-2; D perhaps matches TRBD1 (5 bases). From germline, CDR1 is SEHNR and CDR2 FQNEAQ (reference sequence). The CDR3 is made up of 15 amino acids. The V and J ends lost 2 bases and 4 bases respectively, with 11 bases between them. CDR3 protein: CASSLSQVSTGELFF. CDR3 bases: TGTGCCAGCAGCTTATCACAGGTTTCCACCGGGGAGCTGTTTTTT.

The chain uses TRBV5-8 and TRBJ2-5; no reliable D call. CDR1 is SGHTS and CDR2 is YDEGEE in the germline V gene. CDR3 length equals 12 residues. V was pared by 4 bases and J by 5 bases, with 9 bases between. The CDR3 DNA reads as TGTGCCAGCAGCATGGGTATGGAGACCCAGTACTTC. This encodes CASSMGMETQYF.

The V gene is TRBV5-1, the J gene TRBJ2-7, with a weak D call TRBD2 (7 bases). Between the trimmed V and J ends, which lost 2 bases and 0 bases, there was a span of 9 bases. Germline lookup yields CDR1 SGHRS and CDR2 YFSETQ. CDR3 length: 14 residues. The CDR3 DNA sequence: TGCGCCAGCAGCTTAGGGGGGGACTCCTACGAGCAGTACTTC. Translating gives CASSLGGDSYEQYF.

This sequence joins TRBV6-2 or TRBV6-3 and TRBJ2-1; 14 bases fit TRBD2. With V trimmed by 6 bases and J by 7 bases, 5 bases remained unmatched. Germline values: CDR1 MNHEY, CDR2 SVGEGT. CDR3 length: 15 amino acids. The CDR3 DNA follows: TGTGCCAGCAGCACACGGACTAGCGGGAGGAATGAGCAGTTCTTC. Its translation: CASSTRTSGRNEQFF.

The rearrangement uses TRBV30 and TRBJ1-5, with D tentatively TRBD1 (6 bases). Trimming shortened V by 8 bases and J by 6 bases, and 20 bases separated the two germline ends. The germline CDR1 and CDR2 sequences are GTSNPN and SVGIG (reference sequence). This CDR3 contains 14 residues. The CDR3 DNA is TGTGCCGGACCCCGGGGGGGCATTTTTCAGCCCCAGCATTTT. Protein sequence: CAGPRGGIFQPQHF.

V and J are TRBV7-9 and TRBJ2-1, with D unresolved. Trimming took 5 bases from V and 5 from J, leaving 13 bases between them. Per germline, CDR1 SEHNR and CDR2 FQNEAQ (reference sequence). This CDR3 is 14 amino acids long. For the CDR3, the DNA is TGTGCCAGCAGCCGCTCCGCGGAAGACAATGAGCAGTTCTTC. It is translated as CASSRSAEDNEQFF.

V and J are TRBV21-1 and TRBJ2-1. TRBV21-1 is noted as a pseudogene. The CDR3 runs to 14 residues. CDR3 nucleotide sequence: TGTGCCAGCAGCAATAGGGTCGGGTACAATGAGCAGTTCTTC. Its protein product is CASSNRVGYNEQFF.

This rearrangement joins TRBV10-3 to TRBJ1-6; 9 nucleotides match TRBD1. The CDR3 totals 16 residues. Trimming removed 4 bases from V and 9 bases from J; junction bases left unmatched: 10. Germline V CDR1 and CDR2: ENHRY, SYGVKD. CDR3 DNA sequence: TGTGCCATCAGTGGCAGAGGGGGACAGGGCTTTTCACCCCTCCACTTT. Translation: CAISGRGGQGFSPLHF.

As for this clone: Compared with germline, one end of the junction differs, possibly owing to a read error. The V call is TRBV7-8, the J call TRBJ1-2; no definite D call. CDR1 and CDR2 (germline): SGHVS, FQNEAQ. This CDR3 is built from 8 residues. The CDR3 here is CASSLAAF. Written as DNA, the CDR3 is TGTGCCAGCAGCTTAGCGGCTTTC.

The rearrangement uses TRBV7-2 and TRBJ2-4; TRBD2 matches at 8 bases. CDR1 and CDR2 (germline): SGHTA, FQGNSA. Trimming cost V 5 bases and J 6 bases; bases outside gene matches: 18. The CDR3 loop spans 18 amino acids. The CDR3 is CASSLRWREARGPNIQYF. In DNA form, the CDR3 reads TGTGCCAGCAGCCTCCGGTGGCGGGAGGCTAGAGGTCCAAACATTCAGTACTTC.

The chain links TRBV24-1 to TRBJ2-3; either TRBD1 or TRBD2 may supply D (5 bases each). Per germline, CDR1 KGHDR and CDR2 SFDVKD. This CDR3 has 15 residues. Deletions cut 0 bases from V and 1 base from J, with 7 bases between. DNA for the CDR3: TGTGCCACCAGTGATTTGAGGGGAGGCACAGATACGCAGTATTTT. It translates to CATSDLRGGTDTQYF.

The V call is TRBV30, the J call TRBJ2-7; 7 nucleotides align to TRBD1. Germline CDR1 reads GTSNPN; CDR2 reads SVGIG (reference sequence). This CDR3 contains 16 residues. V was pared by 0 bases and J by 0 bases, with 8 bases of the junction left unmatched. The CDR3 here is CAWSVPKTGSSYEQYF. In DNA, the CDR3 is TGTGCCTGGAGTGTGCCTAAGACAGGGAGCTCCTACGAGCAGTACTTC.

This clone was picked up a small number of times. V gene TRBV2 combines with J gene TRBJ2-5; D gene uncertain. The germline CDR1 and CDR2 sequences are SNHLY and FYNNEI. The CDR3 extends over 13 amino acids. Trimming cost V 8 bases and J 8 bases, with 18 bases left between them. The CDR3 spells CASVRAGSRTQYF. The CDR3 bases are TGTGCCAGCGTAAGGGCAGGCAGTCGAACCCAGTACTTC.

This chain connects TRBV13 to TRBJ2-6, with D tentatively TRBD1 (5 bases). Trimming pared 5 bases from V and 0 bases from J, leaving 8 bases between. CDR3 size: 15 residues. Germline CDR1 is PRHDT and CDR2 is FYEKMQ (reference sequence). The CDR3 is CASSIRASGANVLTF. The DNA for the CDR3 is TGTGCCAGCAGCATCAGGGCCTCTGGGGCCAACGTCCTGACTTTC.

The V call is TRBV9, the J call TRBJ1-3; 10 bases line up with TRBD1. The CDR3 totals 15 residues. V trimming: 3 bases; J trimming: 4 bases; junction bases outside the gene matches: 4. The germline V gene encodes CDR1 SGDLS and CDR2 YYNGEE. The CDR3 coding sequence is TGTGCCAGCAGCGGGGGACAGGGGAACGGAAACACCATATATTTT. It yields the protein CASSGGQGNGNTIYF.

The V and J genes are TRBV24-1 and TRBJ1-1; D call uncertain. The V and J ends lost 1 base and 1 base respectively, with 3 bases between them. The germline CDR1 and CDR2 sequences are KGHDR and SFDVKD. The CDR3 totals 13 residues. The CDR3 region has the DNA TGTGCCACCAGTGATTTAGGGAACACTGAAGCTTTCTTT. Amino acid sequence: CATSDLGNTEAFF.

The chain recombines TRBV21-1 with TRBJ2-7; the table calls TRBD2, which could not be checked here. TRBV21-1 constitutes a pseudogene. The CDR3 is 19 amino acids. CDR3: CASSKASTTSGETTYEQYF. CDR3 bases: TGTGCCAGCAGCAAAGCGTCGACGACTAGCGGGGAAACTACCTACGAGCAGTACTTC.

The chain is built from TRBV5-1 and TRBJ2-1; D remains ambiguous. Deletions cut 1 base from V and 7 bases from J, with 12 bases between. This CDR3 region has 14 residues. CDR1 is SGHRS, CDR2 YFSETQ, per germline. The CDR3 loop is CASSLLAAPNEQFF. The DNA for the CDR3 is TGCGCCAGCAGCTTGTTGGCGGCCCCTAATGAGCAGTTCTTC.